This T cell receptor beta chain was captured in a study of T cells in Graves' hyperthyroidism and ophthalmopathy. Study-wide findings and caveats: In the blood, most expanded thyroid clonotypes above 0.001 appeared as well.

A note on this clonotype: As yet, its antigen is unknown.

RNA transcripts were the template for amplifying TCR beta CDR3 regions. Using the HTBI primer set, a first-round RT-PCR was run on the TCR CDR3. MiXCR was run by TCRdb on the multiplex PCR reads, yielding one entry per CDR3 protein. The profile shows approximately 640,000 distinct CDR3 sequences, 40% to 55% of them singletons. This receptor was obtained from an adult man with Graves' disease, either hyperthyroidism or ophthalmopathy (not recorded which). The sequenced sample was peripheral blood or thyroid tissue (not recorded which).

DNA for the CDR3: TGTGCCATCGACGACGGAGGGACAGCTAACTATGGCTACACCTTC. It specifies CAIDDGGTANYGYTF. The chain has TRBV10-3 and TRBJ1-2; 7 bases align to TRBD1. V trimming: 8 bases; J trimming: 0 bases; junction bases outside the gene matches: 9. The CDR3 has 15 amino acids. CDR1 and CDR2 from the germline V gene are ENHRY and SYGVKD.